This T cell receptor (beta chain) was observed in a study of T cell repertoires in cytomegalovirus infection. Overall study: TCR beta signatures that were public indicated CMV infection and matching HLA type. Study results and caveats: Cumulative frequency (of public TCR beta family members) identified carriers of CMV plus the relevant HLA. Across the ex vivo response, the dominant clonotypes were HLA-C-restricted CMV-specific TCR beta clonotypes.

Germline V gene sequence: CDR1 ENHRY, CDR2 SYGVKD. The CDR3 has 12 amino acids. Trimming shortened V by 10 bases and J by 6 bases, and 13 bases separated the two germline ends. TCRdb re-derived calls from the reads in MiXCR, one entry per CDR3 protein. The profile covers fewer than 350,000 distinct CDR3 sequences, with roughly 9.5% appearing a single time and around 4.1% taken by the ten largest. There are a few counts of this clonotype. The antigen is not known. The source material was PBMCs. The sequence derives from a human donor in good health (CMV status not recorded). Some clones in this sample may be carry-over from other donors' samples. The genes are TRBV10-3 and TRBJ1-5, with no clear D. CDR3 nucleotide sequence: TGTGCCACCTCCGAGGCTAGTCAGCCCCAGCATTTT. Encoded protein: CATSEASQPQHF.